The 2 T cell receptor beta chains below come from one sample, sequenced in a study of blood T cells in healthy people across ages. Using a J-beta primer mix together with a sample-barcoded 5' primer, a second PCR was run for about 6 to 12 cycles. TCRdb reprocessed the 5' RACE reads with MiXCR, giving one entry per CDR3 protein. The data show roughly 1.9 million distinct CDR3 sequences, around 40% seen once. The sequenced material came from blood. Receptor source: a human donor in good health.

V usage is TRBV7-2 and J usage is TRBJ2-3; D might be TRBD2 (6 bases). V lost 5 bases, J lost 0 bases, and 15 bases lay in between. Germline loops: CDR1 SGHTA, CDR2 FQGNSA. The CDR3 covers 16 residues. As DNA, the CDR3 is TGTGCCAGCAGCCAAAGGGCTAGCGATAGCACAGATACGCAGTATTTT. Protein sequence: CASSQRASDSTDTQYF.

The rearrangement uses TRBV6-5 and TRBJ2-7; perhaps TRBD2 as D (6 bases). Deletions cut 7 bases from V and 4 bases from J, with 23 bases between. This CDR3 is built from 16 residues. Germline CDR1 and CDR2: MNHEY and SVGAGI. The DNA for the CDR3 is TGTGCCAGCACCGACATCGCCGGGAGAGCTCAGTACGAGCAGTACTTC. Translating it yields CASTDIAGRAQYEQYF.